Presented here are 16 T cell receptor beta chains from one specimen sequenced in a study of tumor-infiltrating lymphocytes in localized non-small cell lung cancer. Clones were sequenced by immunoSEQ multiplex PCR, and TCRdb holds only the in-frame ones, with some missing. The sample consists of some 30,000 clones, 70% to 90% of them appearing once. Sequencing input: lung tumor tissue. All receptors come from a human donor with non-small cell lung cancer.

V gene TRBV7-2 combines with J gene TRBJ2-6; D is undetermined. The CDR3 has 14 amino acids. Germline V gene data show CDR1 as SGHTA and CDR2 as FQGNSA. Trimming took 2 bases from V and 1 from J, leaving 3 bases between them. The CDR3 sequence: CASSLNSGANVLTF. The CDR3 DNA sequence: TGTGCCAGCAGCTTAAATTCTGGGGCCAACGTCCTGACTTTC.

This clone was observed once. The chain joins TRBV2 to TRBJ1-6; D gene uncertain. Trimming pared 5 bases from V and 5 bases from J, leaving 10 bases between. The germline gives CDR1 SNHLY, CDR2 FYNNEI. CDR3 length: 14 amino acids. CDR3 sequence (DNA): TGTGCCAGCAGTTCTGACATAAATAATTCACCCCTCCACTTT. Residues: CASSSDINNSPLHF.

This clone was observed once. The chain has TRBV4-3 and TRBJ2-7; perhaps TRBD1 as D (5 bases). CDR1 LGHNA and CDR2 YSLEER come from the germline V gene. The CDR3 spans 14 residues. V was cut by 0 bases and J by 9 bases, with 15 bases left in between. Here the CDR3 DNA reads TGCGCCAGCAGCCAAGAGACGGACACTTTGAGGCAGTACTTC. This gives the protein CASSQETDTLRQYF.

This CDR3 reads CASSSSGTRSTDTQYF. The CDR3 bases are TGTGCCAGCAGCTCCTCCGGGACTAGATCCACAGATACGCAGTATTTT. J is TRBJ2-3 and V is TRBV5-4; the match to TRBD2 covers 8 bases. This CDR3 has 16 amino acids. The V gene end was trimmed by 3 bases and the J gene end by 2 bases; junction bases not matched to a gene: 8. Germline CDR1 reads SGHNT; CDR2 reads YYREEE (reference sequence).

The rearrangement uses TRBV14 and TRBJ1-6, with 10 bases lining up with TRBD1. The CDR3 sequence is 17 residues long. Germline V gene lookup returns CDR1 SGHDN and CDR2 FVKESK. The V gene end was trimmed by 4 bases and the J gene end by 4 bases; junction bases not matched to a gene: 7. The CDR3 sequence: CASSRGWTGGYNSPLHF. CDR3 in DNA: TGTGCCAGCAGCCGGGGATGGACAGGGGGTTATAATTCACCCCTCCACTTT. Drawing the rest from reference TRBV14 and TRBJ1-6, the complete variable domain is EAGVTQFPSHSVIEKGQTVTLRCDPISGHDNLYWYRRVMGKEIKFLLHFVKESKQDESGMPNNRFLAERTGGTYSTLKVQPAELEDSGVYFCASSRGWTGGYNSPLHFGNGTRLTVT.

The CDR3 loop is CASSPALDRSYEQYF. Here the CDR3 DNA reads TGTGCCAGCTCACCCGCATTGGACAGGTCTTACGAGCAGTACTTC. V usage is TRBV18 and J usage is TRBJ2-7, with TRBD1 matching 7 bases. The J segment lost 4 bases and the V segment lost 3 bases, leaving 9 bases of the junction unmatched. This CDR3 spans 15 amino acids. Germline V gene lookup returns CDR1 KGHSH and CDR2 LQKENI.

The V call is TRBV29-1, the J call TRBJ2-2, with 7 bases that match TRBD2. CDR1 is SQVTM and CDR2 is ANQGSEA in the germline V gene. The CDR3 has 12 residues. With V trimmed by 3 bases and J by 6 bases, 1 base remained unmatched. This CDR3 reads CSVDRGAGELFF. The CDR3 region has the DNA TGCAGCGTTGATCGGGGGGCCGGGGAGCTGTTTTTT.

This chain uses TRBV11-2 with TRBJ1-2; D unclear. CDR1 and CDR2 (germline): SGHAT, FQNNGV. CDR3 size: 12 residues. The V and J ends lost 4 bases and 7 bases respectively, with 10 bases between them. This CDR3 reads CASSSAQSGYTF. The CDR3 DNA reads as TGTGCCAGCAGCTCCGCTCAGAGTGGCTACACCTTC.

The chain links TRBV28 to TRBJ2-7, with a weak D call TRBD1 (5 bases). Trimming took off 10 bases at V and 7 bases at J, with 14 bases between the two ends. The germline gives CDR1 MDHEN, CDR2 SYDVKM. The CDR3 contains 11 residues. CDR3 sequence (DNA): TGTGCCATCACCGCCCCAGGGGAGCAGTACTTC. It yields the protein CAITAPGEQYF.

The chain is built from TRBV7-6 and TRBJ2-5, with 9 bases that match TRBD1. Per the germline V gene, CDR1 is SGHVS and CDR2 is FNYEAQ. Losses at the gene ends were 5 bases for V and 2 bases for J; bases not matched to a gene: 9. CDR3 length: 16 residues. The chain's CDR3 is CASSKNPDRGQETQYF. In DNA, the CDR3 is TGTGCCAGCAGCAAAAACCCGGACAGGGGTCAAGAGACCCAGTACTTC.

J is TRBJ1-1 and V is TRBV19, with a tentative D call TRBD1 (5 bases). CDR3 length equals 14 residues. Per the germline V gene, CDR1 is LNHDA and CDR2 is SQIVND (reference sequence). V was clipped by 6 bases and J by 0 bases, with 11 bases between them. The CDR3 coding sequence is TGTGCCAGTAGCCACGGCAGGGTGAACACTGAAGCTTTCTTT. Translated: CASSHGRVNTEAFF.

This clone has only a few counts. The chain couples TRBV10-3 to TRBJ1-5; no clear D. This CDR3 spans 14 amino acids. V lost 3 bases to trimming and J lost 3 bases, with 9 bases between them. The germline V gene encodes CDR1 ENHRY and CDR2 SYGVKD. Here the CDR3 reads CAISDRPDNQPQHF. The CDR3 DNA follows: TGTGCCATCAGTGATCGACCCGACAATCAGCCCCAGCATTTT.

The chain has TRBV6-5 and TRBJ1-1, with TRBD1 identical over 8 bases. Per the germline V gene, CDR1 is MNHEY and CDR2 is SVGAGI. CDR3 length: 16 amino acids. V shed 0 bases and J 0 bases; nucleotides not matched to a gene: 3. CDR3 sequence: CASSYSATGVNTEAFF. CDR3 DNA sequence: TGTGCCAGCAGTTACTCTGCGACAGGGGTGAACACTGAAGCTTTCTTT.

The gene calls are TRBV5-5 and TRBJ1-2, with TRBD1 matching over 9 bases. The CDR3 runs to 14 residues. Germline loops: CDR1 SGHKS, CDR2 YYEKEE (reference sequence). V gave up 3 bases and J gave up 8 bases; unmatched junction bases: 8. The DNA of the CDR3 is TGTGCCAGCAGCTGGGCCGGGACAGGGACCGGCTACACCTTC. This gives the protein CASSWAGTGTGYTF.

As DNA, the CDR3 is TGTGCCAGCAGCTTAGACGGGGTCACCTACGAGCAGTACTTC. Protein: CASSLDGVTYEQYF. V and J are TRBV11-3 and TRBJ2-7; TRBD2 is a possible D gene (5 bases). There are 14 residues in the CDR3. The germline V and J ends were trimmed by 0 bases and 2 bases, with 8 bases remaining between them. Germline V gives CDR1 SGHNT, CDR2 YENEEA.

The chain is built from TRBV7-9 and TRBJ2-5; perhaps TRBD2 as D (6 bases). CDR3 size: 14 residues. The germline V gene has CDR1 SEHNR and CDR2 FQNEAQ (reference sequence). Trimming left V 5 bases short and J 3 bases short, with 13 bases between. The chain's CDR3 is CASSATGSEETQYF. CDR3 bases: TGTGCCAGCAGCGCCACCGGGAGCGAAGAGACCCAGTACTTC.